Listed here is a single TCR beta chain. Its antigen is not known. These data originate in a study of cytomegalovirus exposure and HLA in healthy donors. Study-level information: Genotyping showed roughly 77% of approximately 430 donors falling in the Caucasian-associated ancestry cluster.

Points from the study as a whole: Versus the roughly 690-donor mean, an Asian-associated ancestry cluster reportedly showed fewer N-insertions in a later analysis. V- and J-gene trimming of TCR beta was linked (in a later analysis) to a missense DCLRE1C variant.

Primers included in the PCR were 60 Vbeta and 13 Jbeta primers. The data were produced by immunoSEQ multiplex PCR, yet TCRdb's version contains in-frame clones alone and is incomplete. Here the sample spans more than 100,000 clones, 8.9% being singletons. The germline V gene encodes CDR1 SGHRS and CDR2 YFSETQ. This CDR3 is built from 17 residues. With 2 bases clipped from V and 11 bases from J, the junction kept 12 bases outside the gene matches. The sequencing input was PBMCs. V and J are TRBV5-1 and TRBJ2-5; 16 nucleotides align to TRBD2. The TCR comes from a woman aged 35 to 49 in good health and CMV-seropositive. The chain's CDR3 is CASSFSPGLAGGQEQYF. The CDR3 DNA reads as TGCGCCAGCAGCTTCTCGCCGGGACTAGCGGGGGGGCAGGAGCAGTACTTC.